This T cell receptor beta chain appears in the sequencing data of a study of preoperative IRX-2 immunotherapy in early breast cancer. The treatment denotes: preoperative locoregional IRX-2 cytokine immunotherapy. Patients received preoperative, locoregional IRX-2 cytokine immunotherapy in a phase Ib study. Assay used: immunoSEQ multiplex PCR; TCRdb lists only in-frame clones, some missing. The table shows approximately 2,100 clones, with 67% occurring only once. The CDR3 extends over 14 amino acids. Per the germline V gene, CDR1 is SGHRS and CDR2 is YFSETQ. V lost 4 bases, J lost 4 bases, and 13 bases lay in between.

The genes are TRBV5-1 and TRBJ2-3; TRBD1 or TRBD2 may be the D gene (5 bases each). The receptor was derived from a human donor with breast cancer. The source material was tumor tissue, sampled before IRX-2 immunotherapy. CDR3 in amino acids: CASSPGTRADTQYF. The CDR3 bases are TGCGCCAGCAGCCCTGGGACGCGGGCAGATACGCAGTATTTT.